This T cell receptor beta chain was obtained from a study of spatial heterogeneity in lung cancer. Looking at the study overall: There were consistently more beta-chain sequences detected than alpha-chain sequences. General study results and limits: Mutation tallies in tumors tracked expanded intratumoral alpha and beta TCR counts. Tumor T cell coverage was estimated at roughly 7% for alpha and more than 11% for beta chains.

By share, this clonotype ranks as medium-sized. The antigen remains undetermined. In TCRdb, the 5' RACE reads were re-called with MiXCR into one record per CDR3 protein. The sample has some 10,000 distinct CDR3 sequences; roughly 13% are singletons. This CDR3 contains 13 residues. In germline, CDR1 is SNHLY, CDR2 FYNNEI. The germline V and J ends were trimmed by 9 bases and 2 bases, with 14 bases remaining between them. Stated time point: sample taken at primary tumor resection. Whole RNA came from tumor, nontumor lung or frozen PBMC and was sequenced without being sorted. V is TRBV2 and J is TRBJ2-7; no clear D gene. The sample consisted of lung tumor tissue, taken at surgery. The TCR comes from a male donor with early-stage non-small cell lung cancer. Here the CDR3 reads CASRKDQTYEQYF. The CDR3 nucleotides read TGTGCCAGTAGGAAAGACCAGACCTACGAGCAGTACTTC.